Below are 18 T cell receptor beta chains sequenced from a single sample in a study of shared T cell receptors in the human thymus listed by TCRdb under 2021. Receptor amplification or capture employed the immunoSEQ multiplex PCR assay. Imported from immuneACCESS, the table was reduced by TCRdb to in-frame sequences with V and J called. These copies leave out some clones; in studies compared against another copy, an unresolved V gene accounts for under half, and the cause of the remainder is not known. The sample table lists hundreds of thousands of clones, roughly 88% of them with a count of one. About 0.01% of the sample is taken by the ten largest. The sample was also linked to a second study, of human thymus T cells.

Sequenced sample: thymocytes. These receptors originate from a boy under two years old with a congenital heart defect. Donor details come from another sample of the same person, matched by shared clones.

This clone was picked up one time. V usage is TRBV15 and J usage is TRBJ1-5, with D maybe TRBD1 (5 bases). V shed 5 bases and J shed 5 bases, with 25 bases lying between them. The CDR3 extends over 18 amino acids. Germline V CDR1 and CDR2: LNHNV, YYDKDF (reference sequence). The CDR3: CATSAVPGGQGGDQPQHF. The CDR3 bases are TGTGCCACCAGCGCAGTCCCAGGAGGGCAGGGAGGCGATCAGCCCCAGCATTTT.

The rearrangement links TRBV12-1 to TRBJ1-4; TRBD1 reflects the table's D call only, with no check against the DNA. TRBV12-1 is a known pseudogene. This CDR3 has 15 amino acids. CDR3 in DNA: TGTGCCAGCAGGGATACAGGGGTGACTAATGAAAAACTGTTTTTT. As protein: CASRDTGVTNEKLFF.

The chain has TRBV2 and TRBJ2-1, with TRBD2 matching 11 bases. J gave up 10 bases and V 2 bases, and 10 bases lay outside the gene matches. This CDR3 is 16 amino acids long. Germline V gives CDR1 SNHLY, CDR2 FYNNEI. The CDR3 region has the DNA TGTGCCAGCAGTGAAATTGCACTAGCGGGAGTTCGGGAGCAGTTCTTC. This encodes CASSEIALAGVREQFF.

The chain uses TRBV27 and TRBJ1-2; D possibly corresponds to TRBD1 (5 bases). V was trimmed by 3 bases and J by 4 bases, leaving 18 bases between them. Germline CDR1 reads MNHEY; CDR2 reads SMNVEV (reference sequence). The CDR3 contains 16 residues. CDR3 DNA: TGTGCCAGCAGTTTCCATACCGGGGGACCCTTCTATGGCTACACCTTC. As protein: CASSFHTGGPFYGYTF.

CDR3 sequence (DNA): TGTGCCAGCAGCTCCTCGACTAGCGGGAGCTCCTACAATGAGCAGTTCTTC. Its translation is CASSSSTSGSSYNEQFF. J is TRBJ2-1 and V is TRBV7-6, with 12 bases lining up with TRBD2. From germline, CDR1 is SGHVS and CDR2 FNYEAQ. V was clipped by 4 bases and J by 0 bases; unmatched bases: 4. This CDR3 is built from 17 residues.

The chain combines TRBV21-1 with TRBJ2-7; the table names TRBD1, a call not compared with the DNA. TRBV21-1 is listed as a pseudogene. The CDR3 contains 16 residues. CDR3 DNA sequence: TGTGCCAGCAGCCAAAAGGCGACCCAGGGGCCCTACGAGCAGTACTTC. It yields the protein CASSQKATQGPYEQYF.

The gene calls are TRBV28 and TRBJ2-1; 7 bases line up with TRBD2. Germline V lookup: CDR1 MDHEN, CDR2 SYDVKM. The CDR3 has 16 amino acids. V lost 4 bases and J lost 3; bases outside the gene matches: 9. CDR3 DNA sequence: TGTGCCAGCAGTTCTCGGCGCGGGAGATTCTACAATGAGCAGTTCTTC. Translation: CASSSRRGRFYNEQFF.

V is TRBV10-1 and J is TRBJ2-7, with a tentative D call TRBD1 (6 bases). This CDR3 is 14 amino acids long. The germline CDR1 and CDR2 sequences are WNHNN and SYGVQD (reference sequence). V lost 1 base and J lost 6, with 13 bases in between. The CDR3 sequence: CASSEWCGGGEQYF. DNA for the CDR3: TGCGCCAGCAGTGAGTGGTGTGGGGGCGGCGAGCAGTACTTC.

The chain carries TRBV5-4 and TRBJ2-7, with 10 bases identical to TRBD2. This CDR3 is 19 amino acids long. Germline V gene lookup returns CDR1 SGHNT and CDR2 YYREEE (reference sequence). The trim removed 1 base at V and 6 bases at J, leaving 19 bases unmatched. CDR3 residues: CASSLLGAWASGSGSEQYF. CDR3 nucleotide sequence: TGTGCCAGCAGCTTGCTCGGGGCCTGGGCTAGCGGGAGTGGCAGCGAGCAGTACTTC.

The CDR3 DNA reads as TGTGCCAGCAGTTTACTTAGGACTAGCGCGCACTCCTACAATGAGCAGTTCTTC. Translation gives CASSLLRTSAHSYNEQFF. V and J are TRBV27 and TRBJ2-1; the match to TRBD2 covers 9 bases. V was clipped by 2 bases and J by 0 bases; unmatched bases: 8. CDR3 length: 18 amino acids. Germline V gene sequence: CDR1 MNHEY, CDR2 SMNVEV (reference sequence).

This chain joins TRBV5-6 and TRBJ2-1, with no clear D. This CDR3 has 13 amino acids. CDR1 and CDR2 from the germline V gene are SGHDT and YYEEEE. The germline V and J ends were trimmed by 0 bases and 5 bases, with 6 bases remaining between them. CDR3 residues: CASSLGRHNEQFF. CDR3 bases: TGTGCCAGCAGCTTGGGGAGACACAATGAGCAGTTCTTC.

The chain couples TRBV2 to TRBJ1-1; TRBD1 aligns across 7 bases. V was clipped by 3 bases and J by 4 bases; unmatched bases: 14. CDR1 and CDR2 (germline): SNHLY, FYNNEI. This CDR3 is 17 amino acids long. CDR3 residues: CASSERTGPPVGTEAFF. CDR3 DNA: TGTGCCAGCAGTGAGAGGACAGGACCTCCCGTGGGCACTGAAGCTTTCTTT.

DNA of the CDR3: TGTGCCAGCAGCTTAGGGTTAACACCGCGGGGGGAAAAACTGTTTTTT. As protein: CASSLGLTPRGEKLFF. The rearrangement uses TRBV11-2 and TRBJ1-4; possible D gene TRBD1, 5 bases. Germline-derived CDR1 and CDR2 are SGHAT and FQNNGV. The V end was cut by 1 base, the J end by 8 bases, with 17 bases between. CDR3 length: 16 amino acids.

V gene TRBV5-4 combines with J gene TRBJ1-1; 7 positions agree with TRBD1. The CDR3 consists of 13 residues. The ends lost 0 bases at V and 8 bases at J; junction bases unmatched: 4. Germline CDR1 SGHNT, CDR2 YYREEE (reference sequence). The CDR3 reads CASSLAGGLEAFF. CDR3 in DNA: TGTGCCAGCAGCTTGGCAGGGGGGTTGGAAGCTTTCTTT.

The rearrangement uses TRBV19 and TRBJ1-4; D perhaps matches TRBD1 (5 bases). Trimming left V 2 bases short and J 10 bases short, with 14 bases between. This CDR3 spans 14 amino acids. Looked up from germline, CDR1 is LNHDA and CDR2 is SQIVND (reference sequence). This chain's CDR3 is CASSIKGWGGKLFF. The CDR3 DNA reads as TGTGCCAGTAGTATAAAGGGGTGGGGTGGAAAACTGTTTTTT.

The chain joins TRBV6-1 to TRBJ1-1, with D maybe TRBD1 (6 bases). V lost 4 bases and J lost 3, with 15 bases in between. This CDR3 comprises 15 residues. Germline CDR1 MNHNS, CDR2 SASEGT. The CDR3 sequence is CASSGGQFPYTEAFF. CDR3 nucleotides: TGTGCCAGCAGTGGAGGACAGTTTCCCTACACTGAAGCTTTCTTT.

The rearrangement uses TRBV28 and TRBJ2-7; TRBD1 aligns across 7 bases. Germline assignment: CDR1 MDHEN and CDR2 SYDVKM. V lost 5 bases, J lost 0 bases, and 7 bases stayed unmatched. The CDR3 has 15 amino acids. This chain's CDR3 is CASSKGQSDSYEQYF. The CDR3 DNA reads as TGTGCCAGCAGTAAGGGACAGTCCGACTCCTACGAGCAGTACTTC.

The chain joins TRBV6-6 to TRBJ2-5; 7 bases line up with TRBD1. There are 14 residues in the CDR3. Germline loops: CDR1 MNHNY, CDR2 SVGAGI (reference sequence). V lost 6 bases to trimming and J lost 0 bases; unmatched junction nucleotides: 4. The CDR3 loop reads CASSPGQNQETQYF. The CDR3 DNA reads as TGTGCCAGCAGCCCGGGACAGAACCAAGAGACCCAGTACTTC.